These 5 T cell receptor beta chains were all obtained from the same sample, sequenced in a study of CD8 T cells in Susac syndrome. Roughly 0.5 to 1 ug RNA was reverse transcribed with random hexamers. TCRdb re-analysed the immunoSEQ multiplex PCR reads in MiXCR, keeping a single row per CDR3 protein. The repertoire holds roughly 150,000 distinct CDR3 sequences, with 93% as singletons. Input material: CD4+ T cells from PBMCs. These receptors originate from a human donor in good health.

The chain has TRBV2 and TRBJ2-7; D possibly uses TRBD1 or TRBD2 (5 bases each). Germline V gives CDR1 SNHLY, CDR2 FYNNEI. The CDR3 totals 13 residues. The V and J ends lost 2 bases and 10 bases respectively, with 15 bases between them. CDR3 sequence: CASSEIRDALQYF. The CDR3 nucleotides read TGTGCCAGCAGTGAAATCCGGGACGCCCTTCAGTACTTC.

CDR3: CATGSNEQFF. The CDR3 DNA is TGTGCCACTGGCAGCAATGAGCAGTTCTTC. V usage is TRBV6-6 and J usage is TRBJ2-1; D call uncertain. This CDR3 region has 10 residues. V lost 10 bases to trimming and J lost 6 bases, with 7 bases between them. CDR1 and CDR2 (germline): MNHNY, SVGAGI (reference sequence).

This chain links TRBV5-6 with TRBJ2-4, with D perhaps TRBD2 (5 bases). The V end lost 4 bases, the J end lost 1 base, and 12 bases lay between the germline ends. The germline V gene encodes CDR1 SGHDT and CDR2 YYEEEE. The CDR3 runs to 15 residues. CDR3 amino acids: CASSTDWLAKNIQYF. The CDR3 nucleotides are TGTGCCAGCAGCACGGACTGGTTGGCCAAAAACATTCAGTACTTC.

V usage is TRBV20-1 and J usage is TRBJ2-7, with D tentatively TRBD1 (6 bases). CDR1 is DFQATT, CDR2 SNEGSKA, per germline (reference sequence). V dropped 6 bases and J dropped 0 bases, with 18 bases sitting between them. This CDR3 is 15 amino acids long. CDR3 bases: TGCAGTGCGGGGGCACAGGTTCAAAGCTCCTACGAGCAGTACTTC. Protein product: CSAGAQVQSSYEQYF.

V is TRBV28 and J is TRBJ2-7; 9 nucleotides align to TRBD1. V was clipped by 4 bases and J by 0 bases; unmatched bases: 7. The CDR3 runs 16 residues. Germline V gene sequence: CDR1 MDHEN, CDR2 SYDVKM. This CDR3 reads CASSSPGQGYSYEQYF. The CDR3 DNA sequence: TGTGCCAGCAGTTCACCGGGACAGGGCTACTCCTACGAGCAGTACTTC. Filled out from reference TRBV28 and TRBJ2-7, the complete variable domain reads DVKVTQSSRYLVKRTGEKVFLECVQDMDHENMFWYRQDPGLGLRLIYFSYDVKMKEKGDIPEGYSVSREKKERFSLILESASTNQTSMYLCASSSPGQGYSYEQYFGPGTRLTVT.